This is a list of T cell receptor beta chains from one sample in a study of CD8 T cells in Susac syndrome. A single record per CDR3 protein comes from TCRdb applying MiXCR to the immunoSEQ multiplex PCR reads. The sample consists of 150,000 to 190,000 distinct CDR3 sequences, roughly 94% of them appearing once. Sequenced material: CD8+ T cells from PBMCs. These receptors were obtained from a human donor with multiple sclerosis. Both conserved end residues are part of each CDR3. Fields, in order: J gene, D gene, clone size, V gene, CDR3 protein, CDR3 DNA. The D gene is left open where the match is weak. Only part of the rows carry a size: once, few, many, or a class if the clone is expanded.

>TRBJ2-3|TRBD2|-|TRBV5-4
CASELAGELTDTQYF
TGTGCCAGCGAACTAGCGGGGGAGCTCACAGATACGCAGTATTTT
>TRBJ1-1|-|-|TRBV20-1
CSVPVRRELAEAFF
TGCAGTGTCCCCGTGAGAAGGGAGCTAGCTGAAGCTTTCTTT
>TRBJ2-5|-|-|TRBV15
CATSKDGGETQYF
TGTGCCACCAGCAAGGACGGCGGGGAGACCCAGTACTTC
>TRBJ1-2|-|-|TRBV4-1
CASSLGKGSIYGYTF
TGCGCCAGCAGCTTGGGGAAAGGTTCGATCTATGGCTACACCTTC
>TRBJ2-1|-|-|TRBV13
CASSERLGIYGNEQVF
TGTGCCAGCAGCGAGAGACTTGGGATATACGGCAATGAGCAGGTCTTC
>TRBJ2-7|-|-|TRBV9
CASSDGIGASAAYEQYF
TGTGCCAGCAGTGACGGGATTGGGGCATCGGCAGCCTACGAGCAGTACTTC
>TRBJ2-2|-|-|TRBV9
CASSVDGPGELFF
TGTGCCAGCAGCGTAGATGGTCCCGGGGAGCTGTTTTTT
>TRBJ1-2|TRBD1|-|TRBV29-1
CSVGRQGTASYGYTF
TGCAGCGTCGGGAGACAGGGGACGGCGAGCTATGGCTACACCTTC
>TRBJ2-6|TRBD1|-|TRBV2
CASLDRAGANVLTF
TGTGCCAGCTTGGACAGGGCTGGGGCCAACGTCCTGACTTTC
>TRBJ2-7|TRBD1|-|TRBV4-1
CASSQGAGDRDYEQYF
TGCGCCAGCAGCCAAGGGGCTGGGGACAGGGACTACGAGCAGTACTTC
>TRBJ2-1|-|-|TRBV9
CASSQDLTPYNEQFF
TGTGCCAGCAGCCAGGACTTGACTCCTTACAATGAGCAGTTCTTC
>TRBJ2-3|TRBD2|-|TRBV6-6
CASTSVAGELTDTQYF
TGTGCCAGCACCTCCGTAGCGGGGGAGCTCACAGATACGCAGTATTTT
>TRBJ2-1|TRBD2|-|TRBV4-3
CASSPRTSGFDYNEQFF
TGCGCCAGCAGCCCCCGGACTAGCGGCTTCGATTACAATGAGCAGTTCTTC
>TRBJ2-5|TRBD2|-|TRBV7-9
CASSLGLAKTQYF
TGTGCCAGCAGCTTAGGACTAGCGAAGACCCAGTACTTC
>TRBJ1-5|-|-|TRBV3-1
CASSQGPLQPQHF
TGTGCCAGCAGCCAAGGACCATTGCAGCCCCAGCATTTT
>TRBJ1-1|-|-|TRBV29-1
CSVLGGLRNTEAFF
TGCAGCGTCCTTGGGGGACTGCGGAACACTGAAGCTTTCTTT
>TRBJ2-5|TRBD1|-|TRBV5-6
CASSLFGTGGKETQYF
TGTGCCAGCAGCTTGTTCGGGACAGGGGGAAAGGAGACCCAGTACTTC
>TRBJ2-7|TRBD1|-|TRBV13
CASSFRDRAYEQYF
TGTGCCAGCAGCTTCCGGGACAGGGCCTACGAGCAGTACTTC
>TRBJ2-5|TRBD1|-|TRBV6-5
CATQLPGTVQETQYF
TGTGCCACCCAATTACCCGGGACAGTCCAAGAGACCCAGTACTTC
>TRBJ1-2|TRBD1|-|TRBV29-1
CSVTDRARGYTF
TGCAGCGTTACCGACAGGGCTCGTGGCTACACCTTC
>TRBJ1-2|TRBD1|-|TRBV12-5
CASGPTGQGEHYGYTF
TGTGCTAGTGGTCCCACGGGACAGGGGGAACACTATGGCTACACCTTC
>TRBJ2-3|TRBD2|-|TRBV28
CASMRGADTQYF
TGTGCCAGCATGCGGGGGGCAGATACGCAGTATTTT
>TRBJ2-6|-|-|TRBV18
CASSPDRRNSGANVLTF
TGTGCCAGCTCACCTGACAGGAGGAACTCTGGGGCCAACGTCCTGACTTTC
>TRBJ2-7|-|-|TRBV7-9
CASSLGQGRDEQYF
TGTGCCAGCAGCTTAGGGCAGGGTAGGGACGAGCAGTACTTC
>TRBJ2-7|-|once|TRBV19
CASSHSKRSSYEQYF
TGTGCCAGTAGCCACAGTAAGAGGTCCTCCTACGAGCAGTACTTC
>TRBJ2-3|-|-|TRBV9
CASSVEGGPDTQYF
TGTGCCAGCAGCGTAGAGGGGGGGCCAGATACGCAGTATTTT
>TRBJ2-5|-|-|TRBV7-9
CASSLEQEKETQYF
TGTGCCAGCAGCTTAGAGCAGGAAAAAGAGACCCAGTACTTC
>TRBJ2-6|-|-|TRBV9
CASSGTASGANVLTF
TGTGCCAGCAGCGGAACAGCCTCTGGGGCCAACGTCCTGACTTTC
>TRBJ1-6|TRBD1|-|TRBV27
CASSSGTGAPRGNSPLHF
TGTGCCAGCAGTTCCGGGACAGGGGCACCCCGGGGGAATTCACCCCTCCACTTT
>TRBJ2-7|-|-|TRBV21-1
CASSPRQGPSSYEQYF
TGTGCCAGCAGCCCACGACAGGGCCCGAGCTCCTACGAGCAGTACTTC
>TRBJ1-5|TRBD1|-|TRBV20-1
CSARDPRGNQPQHF
TGCAGTGCTAGAGACCCCAGGGGGAACCAGCCCCAGCATTTT
>TRBJ2-3|TRBD1|-|TRBV30
CATEQGARGLYF
TGTGCCACTGAACAGGGGGCGCGGGGGTTATATTTT
>TRBJ1-1|-|-|TRBV5-5
CASTGDLNTEAFF
TGTGCCAGCACCGGGGACTTGAACACTGAAGCTTTCTTT
>TRBJ2-2|-|-|TRBV20-1
CSARLGMSTGELFF
TGCAGTGCTAGACTGGGGATGAGCACCGGGGAGCTGTTTTTT
>TRBJ2-7|-|-|TRBV20-1
CSVDLGTYEQYF
TGCAGTGTGGACTTAGGGACCTACGAGCAGTACTTC
>TRBJ1-1|TRBD1|-|TRBV2
CASTEGAGDSTEAFF
TGTGCCAGCACCGAGGGGGCAGGGGATAGCACTGAAGCTTTCTTT
>TRBJ1-5|TRBD1|-|TRBV27
CASSTDRGNQPQHF
TGTGCCAGCAGTACGGACAGGGGCAATCAGCCCCAGCATTTT
>TRBJ1-2|-|-|TRBV29-1
CSDTPGERGGYTF
TGCAGCGATACACCGGGGGAACGGGGTGGCTACACCTTC
>TRBJ1-2|TRBD1|-|TRBV11-2
CAGTGVDGYTF
TGTGCCGGAACAGGGGTCGATGGCTACACCTTC
>TRBJ2-7|TRBD2|once|TRBV3-1
CASSQVAGVPIYEQYF
TGTGCCAGCAGCCAAGTAGCGGGGGTCCCCATCTACGAGCAGTACTTC
>TRBJ1-5|TRBD1|once|TRBV15
CATSSTGEVGQPQHF
TGTGCCACCAGCAGTACAGGGGAAGTGGGGCAGCCCCAGCATTTT
>TRBJ1-1|-|-|TRBV28
CASREGENTEAFF
TGTGCCAGCAGGGAAGGGGAGAACACTGAAGCTTTCTTT